The present T cell receptor beta chain was sequenced within a study of identical twins. The study, taken as a whole, reports: With beta out-of-frame sequences, excess sharing by twins was weaker. Twins shared out-of-frame alpha sequences with excess low generation probability. There is a chance that invariant MAIT and iNKT cells partially muddied zero-insertion analyses.

TCRdb processed the 5' RACE reads anew with MiXCR; each CDR3 protein has one entry. The table lists 1.5 million to 2 million distinct CDR3 sequences, around 29% of them singletons. In the case of this clonotype: The target antigen is unknown.

The CDR3 has 16 amino acids. The V gene's germline CDR1 is SGHRS and CDR2 YFSETQ. With V trimmed by 0 bases and J by 6 bases, 6 bases remained unmatched. This sequence was found in a newborn girl in good health. This rearrangement joins TRBV5-1 to TRBJ2-1; 10 bases align to TRBD1. The sequenced sample consisted of cord blood. The CDR3 DNA reads as TGCGCCAGCAGCTTGGCCAGGACAGGGGGAGGCAATGAGCAGTTCTTC. As protein: CASSLARTGGGNEQFF.